These T cell receptor beta chains were read from a single sample in a study of human T cells and chemical hapten exposure. TCRdb re-called the RACE reads with MiXCR, one entry per CDR3 protein. Among approximately 69,000 distinct CDR3 sequences listed, about 9.3% were seen once. The source was whole blood, collected in connection with sensitization to the hapten diphenylcyclopropenone (DPC). The receptors stem from a woman in her fifties or sixties with alopecia areata. Some clones in this sample may be carry-over from other donors' samples. The CDR3 runs from the conserved cysteine through the conserved F or W. D genes are given only for firm matches. Clone size is not always given. Where it is, it says once, few, many or a class for expanded clones.

j_call clone_size v_call d_call cdr3_aa cdr3_nt
TRBJ2-3 NA TRBV10-3 NA CAISESDSTDTQYF TGTGCCATCAGTGAGTCTGACAGCACAGATACGCAGTATTTT
TRBJ1-1 few TRBV29-1 TRBD1 CSVEYRGNTEAFF TGCAGCGTTGAGTACAGGGGAAACACTGAAGCTTTCTTT
TRBJ1-2 few TRBV28 NA CASSFDRNAYGYTF TGTGCCAGCAGTTTTGATCGGAACGCCTATGGCTACACCTTC
TRBJ1-1 few TRBV6-6 TRBD1 CASSLYRLDRATEAFF TGTGCCAGCAGCTTATACCGCCTTGACAGGGCCACTGAAGCTTTCTTT
TRBJ2-1 many TRBV12-3/TRBV12-4 NA CASSFNRGDEQFF TGTGCCAGCAGTTTTAATCGAGGGGATGAGCAGTTCTTC
TRBJ2-1 many TRBV23-1 NA CASSITRGFSSYNEQFF TGCGCCAGCAGTATAACTAGGGGTTTTAGCTCCTACAATGAGCAGTTCTTC
TRBJ1-1 few TRBV7-9 NA CASTDPPPEAFF TGTGCCAGCACGGACCCGCCGCCTGAAGCTTTCTTT
TRBJ1-5 many TRBV28 NA CATLSGGLNQPQHF TGTGCCACCCTAAGTGGGGGGTTAAATCAGCCCCAGCATTTT
TRBJ1-1 many TRBV29-1 NA CSVGGGMNTEAFF TGCAGCGTTGGGGGGGGCATGAACACTGAAGCTTTCTTT
TRBJ1-3 NA TRBV6-2/TRBV6-3 NA CASSYPTGSGNTIYF TGTGCCAGCAGTTACCCGACAGGTTCTGGAAACACCATATATTTT
TRBJ2-1 few TRBV12-3/TRBV12-4 NA CASSLIGYNEQFF TGTGCCAGCAGTTTAATTGGGTACAATGAGCAGTTCTTC
TRBJ2-5 NA TRBV29-1 NA CSVEPQGLGSAQYF TGCAGCGTTGAACCGCAGGGATTGGGATCGGCCCAGTACTTC
TRBJ2-3 many TRBV29-1 TRBD2 CSVGTSGIDTQYF TGCAGCGTCGGGACTAGCGGAATAGATACGCAGTATTTT
TRBJ2-2 NA TRBV5-5 NA CASSPRGDTGELFF TGTGCCAGCAGCCCCCGCGGGGACACCGGGGAGCTGTTTTTT
TRBJ1-1 many TRBV14 NA CASSPYRNTEAFF TGTGCCAGCAGCCCATATCGGAACACTGAAGCTTTCTTT
TRBJ2-3 many TRBV29-1 TRBD1 CSVGDRVNTDTQYF TGCAGCGTTGGGGACAGGGTCAACACAGATACGCAGTATTTT
TRBJ2-1 few TRBV7-3 TRBD2 CASSLRLADYNEQFF TGTGCCAGCAGCTTGCGACTAGCGGACTACAATGAGCAGTTCTTC
TRBJ2-3 NA TRBV3-1 TRBD2 CASSQGGLAGSSYF TGTGCCAGCAGCCAAGGAGGGCTAGCGGGATCATCGTATTTT
TRBJ2-7 many TRBV7-8 TRBD2 CASRLLLADYEQYF TGTGCCAGCAGACTCTTACTAGCGGACTACGAGCAGTACTTC
TRBJ2-7 once TRBV29-1 NA CSVLDSSYEQYF TGCAGCGTTCTGGACAGCTCCTACGAGCAGTACTTC
TRBJ1-1 NA TRBV16 NA CASSQSPGRTEAFF TGTGCCAGCAGCCAATCACCGGGGAGGACTGAAGCTTTCTTT
TRBJ2-3 NA TRBV29-1 TRBD2 CSVELVAGSDTQYF TGCAGCGTTGAATTAGTAGCGGGCTCAGATACGCAGTATTTT
TRBJ2-2 many TRBV5-1 NA CASSLASAGYVGELFF TGCGCCAGCAGCTTGGCTTCGGCGGGTTATGTCGGGGAGCTGTTTTTT
TRBJ2-2 many TRBV7-9 NA CASRDSLLTGELFF TGTGCCAGCAGGGACAGCCTACTTACCGGGGAGCTGTTTTTT
TRBJ2-1 NA TRBV3-1 TRBD2 CASSPGLGHEQFF TGTGCCAGCAGCCCGGGACTAGGTCATGAGCAGTTCTTC
TRBJ2-7 many TRBV20-1 NA CSARTPSYEQYF TGCAGTGCTAGGACTCCTTCCTACGAGCAGTACTTC
TRBJ2-3 few TRBV12-3/TRBV12-4 TRBD2 CASRVSGGGTDTQYF TGTGCCAGCAGAGTTAGCGGGGGGGGCACAGATACGCAGTATTTT
TRBJ2-3 few TRBV4-2 TRBD2 CASSQGSAGVQQAGPRYTQYF TGTGCCAGCAGCCAAGGATCAGCGGGAGTGCAGCAGGCAGGCCCCCGATATACGCAGTATTTT
TRBJ2-1 many TRBV12-5 NA CASGLAVDPAKILSEQFF TGTGCTAGTGGTTTGGCCGTGGACCCGGCTAAGATTCTTAGTGAGCAGTTCTTC
TRBJ1-1 many TRBV9 TRBD1 CASSPGGRFGNTEAFF TGTGCCAGCAGCCCAGGGGGCCGATTTGGTAACACTGAAGCTTTCTTT
TRBJ2-2 few TRBV6-5 NA CASSRGGELFF TGTGCCAGCAGCCGAGGAGGGGAGCTGTTTTTT
TRBJ1-2 many TRBV5-1 TRBD1 CASSLAGTGAYGYTF TGCGCCAGCAGCTTAGCCGGGACAGGAGCCTATGGCTACACCTTC
TRBJ1-1 few TRBV7-7 NA CASRYETRGLNTEAFF TGTGCCAGCAGATACGAAACCAGGGGATTGAACACTGAAGCTTTCTTT
TRBJ2-5 NA TRBV7-8 NA CASNLIGALQETQYF TGTGCCAGCAACCTCATAGGGGCCCTACAAGAGACCCAGTACTTC
TRBJ1-2 NA TRBV19 NA CASTVGVANYGYTF TGTGCCAGTACCGTGGGGGTAGCTAACTATGGCTACACCTTC
TRBJ2-3 NA TRBV20-1 NA CSARNSDEVDTQYF TGCAGTGCTAGAAACAGCGATGAGGTAGATACGCAGTATTTT
TRBJ2-1 NA TRBV7-9 NA CASSGPGGGEQFF TGTGCCAGCAGCGGGCCGGGGGGCGGTGAGCAGTTCTTC
TRBJ1-1 many TRBV12-3/TRBV12-4 TRBD1 CASSPSTGIYTEAFF TGTGCCAGCAGTCCGTCGACAGGGATTTACACTGAAGCTTTCTTT
TRBJ1-5 many TRBV7-9 NA CASSLGGPKKQVSNQPQHF TGTGCCAGCAGCTTAGGCGGGCCCAAAAAACAAGTGAGCAATCAGCCCCAGCATTTT
TRBJ1-1 many TRBV19 NA CASSATSNTEAFF TGTGCCAGTAGTGCGACCTCGAACACTGAAGCTTTCTTT
TRBJ2-1 many TRBV12-3/TRBV12-4 NA CASSLRYRDRDNEQFF TGTGCCAGCAGTTTAAGGTACAGGGATCGCGACAATGAGCAGTTCTTC
TRBJ1-4 NA TRBV29-1 TRBD1 CSVRPSDRENEKLFF TGCAGCGTTCGCCCCTCCGACAGGGAAAATGAAAAACTGTTTTTT
TRBJ2-1 NA TRBV24-1 TRBD2 CATSPTTPLGREKVYNEQFF TGTGCCACCAGTCCCACGACGCCGCTCGGGAGGGAGAAGGTTTACAATGAGCAGTTCTTC
TRBJ2-2 NA TRBV7-8 NA CASSLVRVRGALSRNTGELFF TGTGCCAGCAGCTTAGTGCGGGTCCGGGGGGCTCTAAGTAGAAACACCGGGGAGCTGTTTTTT
TRBJ1-5 few TRBV2 NA CASRLAQDNQPQHF TGTGCCAGCCGACTGGCGCAGGACAATCAGCCCCAGCATTTT
TRBJ2-1 many TRBV7-9 NA CASSLENAYEQFF TGTGCCAGCAGCTTAGAAAATGCTTATGAGCAGTTCTTC
TRBJ1-3 many TRBV29-1 NA CSVSGHRSSSGNTIYF TGCAGCGTGTCCGGACACCGCTCAAGCTCTGGAAACACCATATATTTT
TRBJ2-5 NA TRBV6-7 NA CASSYSPEQETQYF TGTGCCAGCAGTTACTCGCCGGAGCAAGAGACCCAGTACTTC
TRBJ1-3 many TRBV7-6 NA CASSMEGSGNTIYF TGTGCCAGCAGTATGGAGGGTTCTGGAAACACCATATATTTT
TRBJ2-3 few TRBV29-1 TRBD1 CSVGDRSTSTDTQYF TGCAGCGTTGGGGACAGATCAACTAGCACAGATACGCAGTATTTT
TRBJ1-3 many TRBV12-3/TRBV12-4 NA CASSLGGNPGNTIYF TGTGCCAGCAGTTTGGGGGGGAACCCTGGAAACACCATATATTTT
TRBJ2-1 few TRBV28 NA CASSSGTTYNEQFF TGTGCCAGCAGTTCCGGGACAACCTACAATGAGCAGTTCTTC